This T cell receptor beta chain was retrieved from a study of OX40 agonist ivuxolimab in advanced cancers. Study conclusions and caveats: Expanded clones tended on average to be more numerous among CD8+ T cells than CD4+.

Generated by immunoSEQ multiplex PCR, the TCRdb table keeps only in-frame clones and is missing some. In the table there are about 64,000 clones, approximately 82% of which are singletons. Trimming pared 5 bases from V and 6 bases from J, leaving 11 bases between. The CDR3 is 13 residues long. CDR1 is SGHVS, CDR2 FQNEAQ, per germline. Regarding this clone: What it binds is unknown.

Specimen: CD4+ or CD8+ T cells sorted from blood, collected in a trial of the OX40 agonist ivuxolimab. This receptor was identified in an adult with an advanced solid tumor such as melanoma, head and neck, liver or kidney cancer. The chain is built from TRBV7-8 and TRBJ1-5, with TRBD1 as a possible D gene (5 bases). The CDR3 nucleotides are TGTGCCAGCAGCCCGCAGGGTCTTCAGCCCCAGCATTTT. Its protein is CASSPQGLQPQHF. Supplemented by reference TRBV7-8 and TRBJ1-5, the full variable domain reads GAGVSQSPRYKVAKRGQDVALRCDPISGHVSLFWYQQALGQGPEFLTYFQNEAQLDKSGLPSDRFFAERPEGSVSTLKIQRTQQEDSAVYLCASSPQGLQPQHFGDGTRLSIL.